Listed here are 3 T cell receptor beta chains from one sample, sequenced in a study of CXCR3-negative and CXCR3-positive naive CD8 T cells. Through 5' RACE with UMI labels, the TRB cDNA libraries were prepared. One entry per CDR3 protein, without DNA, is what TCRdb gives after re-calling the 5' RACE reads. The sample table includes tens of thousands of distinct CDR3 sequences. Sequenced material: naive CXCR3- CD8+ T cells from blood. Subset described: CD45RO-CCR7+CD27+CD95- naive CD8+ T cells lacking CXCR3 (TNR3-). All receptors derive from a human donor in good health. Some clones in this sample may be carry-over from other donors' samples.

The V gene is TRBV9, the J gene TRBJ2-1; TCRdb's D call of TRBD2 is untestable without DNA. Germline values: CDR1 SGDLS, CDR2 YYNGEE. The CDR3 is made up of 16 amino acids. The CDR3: CASSVEVLAGGGEQFF.

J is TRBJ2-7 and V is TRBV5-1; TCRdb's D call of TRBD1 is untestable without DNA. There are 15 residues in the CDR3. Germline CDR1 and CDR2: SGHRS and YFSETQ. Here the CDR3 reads CASSLGWGGSYEQYF. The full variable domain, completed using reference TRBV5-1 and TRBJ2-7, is KAGVTQTPRYLIKTRGQQVTLSCSPISGHRSVSWYQQTPGQGLQFLFEYFSETQRNKGNFPGRFSGRQFSNSRSEMNVSTLELGDSALYLCASSLGWGGSYEQYFGPGTRLTVT.

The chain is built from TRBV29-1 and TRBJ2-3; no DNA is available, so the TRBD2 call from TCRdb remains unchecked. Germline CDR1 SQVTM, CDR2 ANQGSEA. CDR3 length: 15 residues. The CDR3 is CSVEGEVGTTDTQYF.